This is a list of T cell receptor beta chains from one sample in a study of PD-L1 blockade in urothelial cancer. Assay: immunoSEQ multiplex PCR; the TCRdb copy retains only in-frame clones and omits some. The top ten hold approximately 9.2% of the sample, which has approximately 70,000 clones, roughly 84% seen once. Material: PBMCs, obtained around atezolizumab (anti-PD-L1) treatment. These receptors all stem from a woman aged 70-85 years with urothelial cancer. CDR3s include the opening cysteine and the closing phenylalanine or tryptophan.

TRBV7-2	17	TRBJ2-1	CASSQRTSGGHYNEQFF
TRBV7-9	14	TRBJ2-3	CASSPSGEGDTQYF
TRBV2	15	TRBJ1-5	CASSSRTGGVQPQHF
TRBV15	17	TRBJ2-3	CATSRDLWGGPTDTQYF
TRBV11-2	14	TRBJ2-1	CASSLSRADNEQFF
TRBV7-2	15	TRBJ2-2	CASSRGAPGGGELFF
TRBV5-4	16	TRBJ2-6	CASKLAGISGANVLTF
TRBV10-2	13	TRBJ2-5	CASKSGWEETQYF
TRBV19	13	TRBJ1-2	CASSTRTGYGYTF
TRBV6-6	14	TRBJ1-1	CASSYMTVNTEAFF
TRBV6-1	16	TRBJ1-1	CASSEFLGQGNTEAFF
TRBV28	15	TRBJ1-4	CASISPTGGNEKLFF
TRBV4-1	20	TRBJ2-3	CASSQSPSARLAGYTDTQYF
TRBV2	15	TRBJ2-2	CASTQGTSNTGELFF
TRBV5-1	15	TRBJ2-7	CASSTGTSESYEQYF
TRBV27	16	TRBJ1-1	CASSPTEVWGNTEAFF
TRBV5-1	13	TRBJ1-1	CASRQQGDTEAFF
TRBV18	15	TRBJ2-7	CASSQGQATTYEQYF
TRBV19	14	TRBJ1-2	CASRSPGTYYGYTF
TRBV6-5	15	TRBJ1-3	CASSKGAKAGNTIYF
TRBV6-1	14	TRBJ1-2	CASRTATGGYGYTF
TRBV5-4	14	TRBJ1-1	CASSFGTGGTEAFF
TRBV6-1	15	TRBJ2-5	CASSEFWGPEETQYF
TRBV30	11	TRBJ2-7	CAWSTQSEQYF
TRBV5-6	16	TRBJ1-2	CASSLAPGFTNYGYTF
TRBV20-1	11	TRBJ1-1	CSARSGHEAFF
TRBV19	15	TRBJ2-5	CASSPLAAVQETQYF
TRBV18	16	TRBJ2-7	CASSPSGLANGGEQYF
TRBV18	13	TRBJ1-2	CASSSRDIRGYTF
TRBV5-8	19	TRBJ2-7	CASSFPPQGAESLFYEQYF
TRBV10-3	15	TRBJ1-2	CAIPFRTGSNYGYTF
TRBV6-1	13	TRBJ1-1	CASSDHRGTEAFF
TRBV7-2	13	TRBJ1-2	CASSATGLYGYTF
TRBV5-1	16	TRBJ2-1	CASSLVLAGVSNEQFF
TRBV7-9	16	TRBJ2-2	CASSPRRGTNTGELFF
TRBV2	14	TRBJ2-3	CASDGGRAVDTQYF